The clone carrying this T cell receptor (beta chain) has just a few counts. Unique molecular identifiers were incorporated when the TCRbeta library was constructed. From the PCR reads, TCRdb called clonotypes with MiXCR, one entry per CDR3 protein. The sample shows some 340,000 distinct CDR3 sequences, 10% to 13% of them seen only once. Germline V gives CDR1 MNHEY, CDR2 SMNVEV (reference sequence). This CDR3 is built from 17 residues. V was pared by 3 bases and J by 5 bases, with 8 bases of the junction left unmatched. The sample belongs to a study of T-cell reconstitution after alpha-beta-depleted transplantation in children.

This receptor was identified in a human donor who donated a stem cell graft to a child with acute lymphoblastic leukemia. The sample consisted of PBMCs from the stem cell graft donor, taken from the stem cell graft. This sequence joins TRBV27 and TRBJ2-7; 15 nucleotides agree with TRBD2. CDR3: CASSFLGLAGGSHEQYF. Written as DNA, the CDR3 is TGTGCCAGCAGTTTTCTAGGACTAGCGGGAGGGTCCCACGAGCAGTACTTC.